The 16 T cell receptor beta chains below all came from one sample that was sequenced in a study of blood T cell repertoires in COVID-19. The assay was immunoSEQ multiplex PCR, and TCRdb's table has in-frame clones only and misses some. Found here are under 300,000 clones, about 88% of them singletons; the top ten hold 6% to 9%. The sequenced material came from peripheral blood. The source of these receptors is a woman aged 70 to 79 with active or convalescent COVID-19.

The rearrangement joins TRBV7-2 to TRBJ2-6, with D perhaps TRBD2 (7 bases). The germline gives CDR1 SGHTA, CDR2 FQGNSA. This CDR3 comprises 16 residues. The germline V and J ends were trimmed by 2 bases and 4 bases, with 12 bases remaining between them. The CDR3 DNA reads TGTGCCAGCAGCTTACGGGCGGGGGCCGGGGCCAACGTCCTGACTTTC. The encoded protein is CASSLRAGAGANVLTF.

This chain uses TRBV19 with TRBJ1-1; the match to TRBD1 covers 8 bases. This CDR3 has 14 residues. Trimming took 3 bases from V and 4 from J; bases not matched to a gene: 4. Germline values: CDR1 LNHDA, CDR2 SQIVND (reference sequence). The CDR3 sequence is CASSMSRGRTEAFF. In nucleotides, the CDR3 is TGTGCCAGTAGTATGTCCAGGGGGCGCACTGAAGCTTTCTTT. The full variable domain, rest sourced from reference TRBV19 and TRBJ1-1, is DGGITQSPKYLFRKEGQNVTLSCEQNLNHDAMYWYRQDPGQGLRLIYYSQIVNDFQKGDIAEGYSVSREKKESFPLTVTSAQKNPTAFYLCASSMSRGRTEAFFGQGTRLTVV.

The V gene is TRBV4-1, the J gene TRBJ1-1; D gene ambiguous. V gave up 0 bases and J gave up 10 bases, with 12 bases separating them. Germline V gene lookup returns CDR1 MGHRA and CDR2 YSYEKL. This CDR3 region has 13 residues. The CDR3 here is CASSQEGAGPAFF. DNA of the CDR3: TGCGCCAGCAGCCAAGAGGGAGCAGGTCCAGCTTTCTTT.

The chain is built from TRBV5-1 and TRBJ2-2; TRBD1 is a possible D gene (6 bases). The germline gives CDR1 SGHRS, CDR2 YFSETQ. V lost 0 bases and J 5 bases, leaving 11 bases between the germline ends. The CDR3 has 15 amino acids. The CDR3 nucleotides are TGCGCCAGCAGCTTGGTCGACAGGACGACCGGGGAGCTGTTTTTT. Amino acid sequence: CASSLVDRTTGELFF.

This sequence joins TRBV12-3 or TRBV12-4 and TRBJ2-7; D unclear. The CDR3 totals 11 residues. The V gene lost 8 bases and the J gene lost 5 bases, with 10 bases spanning the gap. CDR3 amino acids: CASQFRDEQYF. The CDR3 DNA reads TGTGCCAGCCAGTTTCGGGACGAGCAGTACTTC.

The J gene is TRBJ1-5, the V gene TRBV5-1; tentative D call: TRBD1 (6 bases). Deletions cut 0 bases from V and 4 bases from J, with 11 bases between. CDR3 length equals 15 residues. In germline, CDR1 is SGHRS, CDR2 YFSETQ. The CDR3 DNA is TGCGCCAGCAGCTTGGCAGGGGCTTTTAATCAGCCCCAGCATTTT. This encodes CASSLAGAFNQPQHF.

This chain links TRBV4-3 with TRBJ1-4; the match to TRBD1 covers 8 bases. The CDR3 has 16 amino acids. Germline CDR1 is LGHNA and CDR2 is YSLEER. V lost 0 bases and J lost 6; bases outside the gene matches: 6. The CDR3 nucleotides read TGCGCCAGCAGCCAAGATACGGGACAGGCCTATGAAAAACTGTTTTTT. This codes for CASSQDTGQAYEKLFF.

This sequence joins TRBV19 and TRBJ2-3, with 8 bases identical to TRBD1. V shed 1 base and J 0 bases; nucleotides not matched to a gene: 3. The V gene's germline CDR1 is LNHDA and CDR2 SQIVND (reference sequence). This CDR3 has 16 residues. The CDR3 nucleotides are TGTGCCAGTAGTATAGGGACAGGGTATAGCACAGATACGCAGTATTTT. Translating gives CASSIGTGYSTDTQYF.

V gene TRBV11-2 combines with J gene TRBJ2-5; tentative D call: TRBD1 (5 bases). Trimming took off 5 bases at V and 5 bases at J, with 21 bases between the two ends. The CDR3 is made up of 16 amino acids. Per the germline V gene, CDR1 is SGHAT and CDR2 is FQNNGV. CDR3 in amino acids: CASSTPPFLGPETQYF. DNA for the CDR3: TGTGCCAGCAGCACCCCGCCCTTTTTGGGGCCGGAGACCCAGTACTTC.

This chain uses TRBV12-3 or TRBV12-4 with TRBJ1-6, with D tentatively TRBD1 (5 bases). The CDR3 covers 12 residues. Trimming stripped 5 bases from V and 12 bases from J, with 11 bases between. This chain's CDR3 is CASSREGEPLHF. The CDR3, as DNA: TGTGCCAGCAGTCGTGAAGGGGAACCCCTCCACTTT.

This clone was detected once. The rearrangement links TRBV27 to TRBJ1-5; unclear D gene. CDR1 is MNHEY, CDR2 SMNVEV, per germline (reference sequence). CDR3 length: 14 residues. V gave up 7 bases and J gave up 2 bases, with 12 bases separating them. CDR3 sequence (DNA): TGTGCCAGCACCCCCATGGAGGGCAATCAGCCCCAGCATTTT. As protein: CASTPMEGNQPQHF.

The J gene is TRBJ2-1, the V gene TRBV7-2; D gene unclear. Trimming took off 2 bases at V and 6 bases at J, with 23 bases between the two ends. CDR3 length: 18 residues. CDR1 is SGHTA and CDR2 is FQGNSA in the germline V gene. The CDR3 DNA follows: TGTGCCAGCAGCTTAAATAGTCACGAGTGGCTGTCGGGCAATGAGCAGTTCTTC. Translating it yields CASSLNSHEWLSGNEQFF.

A word on this clone: A read error may account for a junction end that differs from germline. The chain employs TRBV2 and TRBJ1-6; D may be TRBD1 (6 bases). The CDR3 has 14 residues. Looked up from germline, CDR1 is SNHLY and CDR2 is FYNNEI. The CDR3, as DNA: TGTGCCGGCAGTTTAGACAGGATCAATTCACCCCTCCACTTT. This gives the protein CAGSLDRINSPLHF.

This clone was seen only a few times. The V gene is TRBV4-1, the J gene TRBJ1-3; D perhaps matches TRBD1 (5 bases). This CDR3 spans 16 amino acids. V was trimmed by 4 bases and J by 0 bases, leaving 13 bases between them. Per the germline V gene, CDR1 is MGHRA and CDR2 is YSYEKL. The CDR3 spells CASSREWGFSGNTIYF. The CDR3 DNA reads as TGCGCCAGCAGCCGCGAATGGGGCTTCTCTGGAAACACCATATATTTT.

This chain joins TRBV7-9 and TRBJ1-3; a possible D gene is TRBD1 (5 bases). This CDR3 spans 15 amino acids. The V gene lost 5 bases and the J gene lost 0 bases, with 11 bases spanning the gap. Germline-derived CDR1 and CDR2 are SEHNR and FQNEAQ (reference sequence). CDR3 sequence: CASSRDRASGNTIYF. The CDR3, as DNA: TGTGCCAGCAGCCGAGACAGAGCCTCTGGAAACACCATATATTTT.

V gene TRBV7-9 combines with J gene TRBJ1-5, with TRBD1 matching 10 bases. This CDR3 is 14 amino acids long. V gave up 2 bases and J gave up 6 bases; unmatched junction bases: 1. The germline CDR1 and CDR2 sequences are SEHNR and FQNEAQ (reference sequence). This CDR3 reads CASSLRDRGQPQHF. In DNA form, the CDR3 reads TGTGCCAGCAGCTTACGGGACAGGGGTCAGCCCCAGCATTTT.